These T cell receptor beta chains were read from a single sample in a study of T-cell memory formation after mild COVID-19. TCRdb fed the 5' RACE reads into MiXCR, producing one record per CDR3 protein. Here the sample spans around 470,000 distinct CDR3 sequences, 20% being singletons. The source material was PBMCs or a T cell subset sorted from them (not recorded which). The receptors derive from an adult woman who had mild COVID-19 (a few samples of this study predate the infection). Cell type and time point are not known. Each CDR3 is given with its conserved first and last residue. D genes are given only for firm matches. The listing skips clone size in some rows; elsewhere it reads once, few, many or a size class.

j_call: TRBJ1-1; v_call: TRBV12-3/TRBV12-4; clone_size: .; d_call: TRBD1; cdr3_aa: CASRPTTGPNTEAFF; cdr3_nt: TGTGCCAGCAGACCTACGACAGGGCCCAACACTGAAGCTTTCTTT
j_call: TRBJ1-2; v_call: TRBV12-3/TRBV12-4; clone_size: .; d_call: .; cdr3_aa: CASSLYQRAHYGYTF; cdr3_nt: TGTGCCAGCAGTTTATACCAGAGGGCCCACTATGGCTACACCTTC
j_call: TRBJ1-2; v_call: TRBV20-1; clone_size: few; d_call: .; cdr3_aa: CSARNHRAAYGYTF; cdr3_nt: TGCAGTGCTAGAAACCACAGGGCCGCCTATGGCTACACCTTC
j_call: TRBJ2-3; v_call: TRBV7-9; clone_size: .; d_call: .; cdr3_aa: CASSDSPPQLGGPRTDTQYF; cdr3_nt: TGTGCCAGCAGCGATTCTCCCCCGCAGCTGGGGGGCCCTCGGACAGATACGCAGTATTTT
j_call: TRBJ2-7; v_call: TRBV5-1; clone_size: few; d_call: .; cdr3_aa: CASSHGTEGYEQYF; cdr3_nt: TGCGCCAGCAGCCACGGGACTGAGGGATACGAGCAGTACTTC
j_call: TRBJ2-1; v_call: TRBV24-1; clone_size: .; d_call: TRBD2; cdr3_aa: CATSERTSGGLYNEQFF; cdr3_nt: TGTGCCACCAGTGAAAGGACTAGCGGGGGGCTCTACAATGAGCAGTTCTTC
j_call: TRBJ1-1; v_call: TRBV12-3/TRBV12-4; clone_size: .; d_call: .; cdr3_aa: CASLLRPKNTEAFF; cdr3_nt: TGTGCCAGCTTGTTGAGGCCGAAGAACACTGAAGCTTTCTTT
j_call: TRBJ2-7; v_call: TRBV7-8; clone_size: .; d_call: .; cdr3_aa: CASSLGRASYEQYF; cdr3_nt: TGTGCCAGCAGCTTAGGGAGGGCATCCTACGAGCAGTACTTC
j_call: TRBJ1-2; v_call: TRBV7-2; clone_size: few; d_call: .; cdr3_aa: CASSLIRGTYGYTF; cdr3_nt: TGTGCCAGCAGCCTCATTAGGGGCACCTATGGCTACACCTTC
j_call: TRBJ2-7; v_call: TRBV29-1; clone_size: many; d_call: .; cdr3_aa: CSVEEGGAGVNEQYF; cdr3_nt: TGCAGCGTTGAAGAGGGTGGAGCAGGGGTAAACGAGCAGTACTTC
j_call: TRBJ1-2; v_call: TRBV7-2; clone_size: few; d_call: .; cdr3_aa: CASSSGISYGYTF; cdr3_nt: TGTGCCAGCAGCTCCGGGATCTCCTATGGCTACACCTTC
j_call: TRBJ2-1; v_call: TRBV11-3; clone_size: few; d_call: TRBD2; cdr3_aa: CASSFVSGTGEQFF; cdr3_nt: TGTGCCAGCAGCTTTGTTAGCGGGACGGGGGAGCAGTTCTTC
j_call: TRBJ2-3; v_call: TRBV6-1; clone_size: .; d_call: .; cdr3_aa: CASSEAQSTDTQYF; cdr3_nt: TGTGCCAGCAGTGAAGCGCAAAGCACAGATACGCAGTATTTT
j_call: TRBJ1-1; v_call: TRBV6-5; clone_size: few; d_call: .; cdr3_aa: CASSYGPGAFF; cdr3_nt: TGTGCCAGCAGTTACGGGCCAGGAGCTTTCTTT
j_call: TRBJ2-7; v_call: TRBV6-5; clone_size: few; d_call: TRBD1; cdr3_aa: CASSLRTGGPYEQYF; cdr3_nt: TGTGCCAGCAGTCTACGGACAGGGGGACCCTACGAGCAGTACTTC
j_call: TRBJ1-2; v_call: TRBV15; clone_size: few; d_call: .; cdr3_aa: CATSRLQGYGYTF; cdr3_nt: TGTGCCACCAGCAGACTTCAGGGCTATGGCTACACCTTC
j_call: TRBJ1-1; v_call: TRBV12-3/TRBV12-4; clone_size: .; d_call: TRBD1; cdr3_aa: CASSFGQTGGRGTEAFF; cdr3_nt: TGTGCCAGCAGTTTCGGACAAACAGGGGGTAGGGGCACTGAAGCTTTCTTT
j_call: TRBJ2-5; v_call: TRBV30; clone_size: .; d_call: TRBD2; cdr3_aa: CAWTSGGTQYF; cdr3_nt: TGTGCCTGGACTAGCGGGGGGACCCAGTACTTC
j_call: TRBJ2-5; v_call: TRBV3-1; clone_size: few; d_call: TRBD1; cdr3_aa: CASSDRDRIQETQYF; cdr3_nt: TGTGCCAGCAGCGACCGGGACAGAATTCAAGAGACCCAGTACTTC
j_call: TRBJ1-1; v_call: TRBV27; clone_size: .; d_call: .; cdr3_aa: CASSLSFLLGSEAFF; cdr3_nt: TGTGCCAGCAGTTTATCCTTCCTCCTGGGCTCTGAAGCTTTCTTT
j_call: TRBJ2-7; v_call: TRBV12-3/TRBV12-4; clone_size: .; d_call: TRBD1; cdr3_aa: CASSLETGGTYEQYF; cdr3_nt: TGTGCCAGCAGTTTAGAGACAGGGGGCACCTACGAGCAGTACTTC
j_call: TRBJ2-3; v_call: TRBV19; clone_size: many; d_call: TRBD2; cdr3_aa: CASSMNSGGTDTQYF; cdr3_nt: TGTGCCAGTAGTATGAATAGCGGGGGCACAGATACGCAGTATTTT
j_call: TRBJ2-2; v_call: TRBV6-5; clone_size: .; d_call: .; cdr3_aa: CASRSYTGELFF; cdr3_nt: TGTGCCAGCAGATCCTACACCGGGGAGCTGTTTTTT
j_call: TRBJ2-7; v_call: TRBV10-3; clone_size: many; d_call: .; cdr3_aa: CAISESGRDRVEQYF; cdr3_nt: TGTGCCATCAGTGAGTCGGGCCGGGACCGGGTGGAGCAGTACTTC